A selection of T cell receptor beta chains follows, all from one sample in a study of blood T cell repertoires in COVID-19. Profiled with immunoSEQ multiplex PCR; TCRdb holds only in-frame clones, not every one. The data contain some 40,000 clones, approximately 86% of them singletons. The specimen was peripheral blood. All receptors come from a man aged 55 to 70 with acute or convalescent COVID-19. Both conserved end residues are part of each CDR3. The D gene is left open where the match is weak. Clone sizes are given selectively: once, few, many, or a class where the clone is expanded.

>TRBV10-1|.|.|TRBJ2-2|12
CASRTSTGELFF
TGCGCCAGCAGAACAAGTACCGGGGAGCTGTTTTTT
>TRBV5-1|.|.|TRBJ2-3|15
CASSAGSPRGDTQYF
TGCGCCAGCAGCGCTGGATCTCCTAGGGGAGATACGCAGTATTTT
>TRBV10-3|.|.|TRBJ2-1|15
CAISVSAAPDNEQFF
TGTGCCATCAGTGTGTCGGCAGCGCCGGACAATGAGCAGTTCTTC
>TRBV19|.|.|TRBJ1-2|13
CASSIAADYGYTF
TGTGCCAGTAGTATAGCTGCGGACTATGGCTACACCTTC
>TRBV7-2|TRBD2|.|TRBJ2-1|13
CASSLGGGDEQFF
TGTGCCAGCAGCTTAGGGGGGGGTGATGAGCAGTTCTTC
>TRBV5-4|.|.|TRBJ2-5|13
CASSQGQQATQYF
TGTGCCAGCAGCCAAGGCCAGCAGGCGACCCAGTACTTC
>TRBV27|TRBD2|.|TRBJ2-7|15
CASSLSGLALYEQYF
TGTGCCAGCAGTCTCTCGGGACTAGCTCTCTACGAGCAGTACTTC
>TRBV5-1|TRBD1|once|TRBJ2-1|12
CASSSQGNEQFF
TGCGCCAGCAGCTCACAGGGGAATGAGCAGTTCTTC
>TRBV9|.|once|TRBJ1-2|13
CASSVAPRYGYTF
TGTGCCAGCAGCGTAGCCCCTCGCTATGGCTACACCTTC
>TRBV19|.|once|TRBJ2-3|16
CASSTSRGGGTDTQYF
TGTGCCAGTAGTACCTCGCGTGGAGGGGGCACAGATACGCAGTATTTT
>TRBV5-4|.|.|TRBJ2-7|13
CASSPGLSYEQYF
TGTGCCAGCAGCCCCGGACTTTCCTACGAGCAGTACTTC
>TRBV5-1|.|.|TRBJ1-4|15
CASSSTGSTNEKLFF
TGCGCCAGCAGCTCGACAGGATCAACTAATGAAAAACTGTTTTTT
>TRBV2|TRBD2|.|TRBJ2-1|16
CASSPVRLAGYNEQFF
TGTGCCAGCAGTCCAGTTAGACTAGCGGGATACAATGAGCAGTTCTTC
>TRBV5-8|.|few|TRBJ1-5|15
CASSLMSGKHQPQHF
TGTGCCAGCAGCTTGATGTCAGGGAAGCATCAGCCCCAGCATTTT
>TRBV5-4|TRBD2|.|TRBJ2-5|15
CASSLDREGQETQYF
TGTGCCAGCAGCTTGGATCGGGAGGGCCAAGAGACCCAGTACTTC
>TRBV7-2|TRBD1|once|TRBJ2-3|15
CASSRWTGDTDTQYF
TGTGCCAGCAGCAGATGGACAGGGGACACAGATACGCAGTATTTT
>TRBV2|TRBD1|.|TRBJ1-4|17
CASSSGQGGIANEKLFF
TGTGCCAGCAGCTCGGGACAGGGGGGCATTGCTAATGAAAAACTGTTTTTT
>TRBV19|.|.|TRBJ1-1|15
CASTQTGLMNTEAFF
TGTGCCAGTACCCAGACAGGCTTGATGAACACTGAAGCTTTCTTT
>TRBV27|.|once|TRBJ1-1|14
CASSPRWGGTEAFF
TGTGCCAGCAGTCCAAGGTGGGGAGGCACTGAAGCTTTCTTT
>TRBV24-1|TRBD1|.|TRBJ1-5|16
CATSDPRTGGNQPQHF
TGTGCCACCAGTGACCCTAGGACAGGGGGCAATCAGCCCCAGCATTTT
>TRBV27|.|.|TRBJ1-5|15
CASRLKPEGNQPQHF
TGTGCCAGCAGACTGAAACCAGAGGGCAATCAGCCCCAGCATTTT
>TRBV5-1|.|.|TRBJ1-6|13
CASSLGGAAPLHF
TGCGCCAGCAGCTTGGGGGGCGCGGCACCCCTCCACTTT
>TRBV5-4|.|once|TRBJ1-1|13
CASSFAGYTEAFF
TGTGCCAGCAGCTTCGCAGGTTATACTGAAGCTTTCTTT
>TRBV7-8|TRBD1|.|TRBJ1-5|13
CASSSDRAQPQHF
TGTGCCAGCAGCTCTGACAGGGCGCAGCCCCAGCATTTT
>TRBV6-5|.|.|TRBJ1-5|14
CASSYGQPNQPQHF
TGTGCCAGCAGTTACGGGCAGCCCAATCAGCCCCAGCATTTT
>TRBV2|.|.|TRBJ2-7|13
CASSETSYHEQYF
TGTGCCAGCAGCGAAACTAGCTACCACGAGCAGTACTTC
>TRBV7-9|TRBD2|.|TRBJ2-5|18
CASSLGTSGTPYQETQYF
TGTGCCAGCAGCTTAGGGACTAGCGGGACCCCGTACCAAGAGACCCAGTACTTC
>TRBV25-1|TRBD2|.|TRBJ2-7|14
CASSDASGRREQYF
TGTGCCAGCAGTGATGCTAGCGGGAGGCGCGAGCAGTACTTC
>TRBV12-3/TRBV12-4|.|once|TRBJ2-3|12
CASSLNGDTQYF
TGTGCCAGCAGTTTAAACGGAGATACGCAGTATTTT
>TRBV10-3|TRBD2|.|TRBJ2-5|15
CAIGLTSANQETQYF
TGTGCCATAGGATTAACTAGCGCTAACCAAGAGACCCAGTACTTC